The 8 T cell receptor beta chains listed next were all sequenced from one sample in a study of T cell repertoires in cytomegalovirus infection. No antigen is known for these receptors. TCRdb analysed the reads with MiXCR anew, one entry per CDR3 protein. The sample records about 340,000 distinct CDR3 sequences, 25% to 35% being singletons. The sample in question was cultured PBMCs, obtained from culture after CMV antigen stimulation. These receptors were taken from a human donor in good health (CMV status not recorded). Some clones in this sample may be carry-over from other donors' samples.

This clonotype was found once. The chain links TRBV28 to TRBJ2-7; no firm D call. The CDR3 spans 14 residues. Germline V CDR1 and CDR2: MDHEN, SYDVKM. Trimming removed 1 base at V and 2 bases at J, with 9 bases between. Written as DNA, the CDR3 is TGTGCCAGCAGTTTATATGGGTTGACCTACGAGCAGTACTTC. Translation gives CASSLYGLTYEQYF.

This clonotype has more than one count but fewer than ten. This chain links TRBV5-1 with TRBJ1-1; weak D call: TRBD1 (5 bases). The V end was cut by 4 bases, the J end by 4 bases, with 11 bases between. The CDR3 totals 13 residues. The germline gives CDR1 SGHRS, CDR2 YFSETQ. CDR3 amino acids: CASSREGTTEAFF. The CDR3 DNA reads TGCGCCAGCAGCAGGGAGGGGACCACTGAAGCTTTCTTT.

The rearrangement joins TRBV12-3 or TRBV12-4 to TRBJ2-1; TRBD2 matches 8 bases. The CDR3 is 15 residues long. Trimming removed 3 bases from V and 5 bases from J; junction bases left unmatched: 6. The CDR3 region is CASSFGGGSNNEQFF. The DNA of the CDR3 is TGTGCCAGCAGTTTTGGCGGGGGGTCCAACAATGAGCAGTTCTTC.

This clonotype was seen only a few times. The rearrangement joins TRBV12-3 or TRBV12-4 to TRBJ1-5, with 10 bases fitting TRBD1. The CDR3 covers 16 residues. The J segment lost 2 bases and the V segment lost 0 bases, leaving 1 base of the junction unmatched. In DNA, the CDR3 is TGTGCCAGCAGTTTAGCCGGGACAGGGGGCAATCAGCCCCAGCATTTT. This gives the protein CASSLAGTGGNQPQHF.

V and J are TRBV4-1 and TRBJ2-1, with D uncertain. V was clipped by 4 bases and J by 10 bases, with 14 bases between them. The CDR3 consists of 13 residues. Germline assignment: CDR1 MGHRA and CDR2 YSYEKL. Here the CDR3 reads CASSPLFQQEQFF. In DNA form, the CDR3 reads TGCGCCAGCAGCCCCTTATTCCAGCAAGAGCAGTTCTTC.

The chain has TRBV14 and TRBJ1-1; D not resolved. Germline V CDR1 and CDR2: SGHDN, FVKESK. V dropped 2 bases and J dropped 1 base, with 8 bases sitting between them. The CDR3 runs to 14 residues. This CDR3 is CASSQNLGNTEAFF. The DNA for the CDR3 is TGTGCCAGCAGCCAAAACCTTGGGAACACTGAAGCTTTCTTT.

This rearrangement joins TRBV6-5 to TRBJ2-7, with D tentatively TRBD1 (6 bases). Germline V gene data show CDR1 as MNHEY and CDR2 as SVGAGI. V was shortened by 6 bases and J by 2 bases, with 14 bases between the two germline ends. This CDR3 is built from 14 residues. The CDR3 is CASSDLQGPYEQYF. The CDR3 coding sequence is TGTGCCAGCAGCGATTTACAGGGTCCCTACGAGCAGTACTTC.

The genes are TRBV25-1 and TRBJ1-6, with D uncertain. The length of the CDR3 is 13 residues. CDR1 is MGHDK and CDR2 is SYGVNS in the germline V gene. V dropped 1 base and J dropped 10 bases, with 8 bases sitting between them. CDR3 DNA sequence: TGTGCCAGCAGTGAATCAGCCGGGTCACCCCTCCACTTT. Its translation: CASSESAGSPLHF.